The rows below give T cell receptor beta chains drawn from one sample of a study of human T cells and chemical hapten exposure. TCRdb reprocessed the RACE reads via MiXCR and lists one record per CDR3 protein. In the table there are about 380,000 distinct CDR3 sequences, about 6% of which are singletons. The source material was whole blood, sampled in connection with sensitization to the hapten diphenylcyclopropenone (DPC). The receptors come from a woman younger than 35 with alopecia areata. Some clones in this sample may be carry-over from other donors' samples. Each CDR3 is given with its conserved first and last residue. The D gene is left open where the match is weak. Size tells how often a clone was seen (once, few, many) or the class of an expanded clone, and some rows leave it out.

v_gene: TRBV29-1; d_gene: .; abundance: few; j_gene: TRBJ1-1; CDR3aa: CSPERAVNTEAFF; CDR3nt: TGCAGCCCCGAAAGGGCGGTGAACACTGAAGCTTTCTTT
v_gene: TRBV12-3/TRBV12-4; d_gene: .; abundance: many; j_gene: TRBJ1-4; CDR3aa: CASGAGTTNEKLFF; CDR3nt: TGTGCCAGCGGTGCCGGTACAACTAATGAAAAACTGTTTTTT
v_gene: TRBV7-2; d_gene: .; abundance: many; j_gene: TRBJ1-5; CDR3aa: CASRRSGVSWQPQHF; CDR3nt: TGTGCCAGCCGCCGCTCGGGGGTCAGTTGGCAGCCCCAGCATTTT
v_gene: TRBV5-1; d_gene: .; abundance: many; j_gene: TRBJ2-2; CDR3aa: CASSPTASNTGELFF; CDR3nt: TGCGCCAGCAGCCCCACAGCTTCGAACACCGGGGAGCTGTTTTTT
v_gene: TRBV12-5; d_gene: .; abundance: few; j_gene: TRBJ2-2; CDR3aa: CASGPLAYTGELFF; CDR3nt: TGTGCTAGTGGTCCCCTCGCCTACACCGGGGAGCTGTTTTTT
v_gene: TRBV7-8; d_gene: TRBD1; abundance: many; j_gene: TRBJ1-1; CDR3aa: CASSLRQGTEAFF; CDR3nt: TGTGCCAGCAGCTTAAGACAGGGCACTGAAGCTTTCTTT
v_gene: TRBV3-1; d_gene: .; abundance: many; j_gene: TRBJ2-1; CDR3aa: CASSQAGDSMHIF; CDR3nt: TGTGCCAGCAGCCAAGCGGGCGACTCGATGCACATCTTC
v_gene: TRBV6-4; d_gene: .; abundance: .; j_gene: TRBJ1-3; CDR3aa: CASTLPEIAGGNTIYF; CDR3nt: TGTGCCAGCACCCTCCCCGAAATTGCGGGCGGAAACACCATATATTTT
v_gene: TRBV12-3/TRBV12-4; d_gene: .; abundance: many; j_gene: TRBJ2-1; CDR3aa: CASSSRRWRGLDLLGNEQFF; CDR3nt: TGTGCCAGCAGTTCCCGGCGCTGGAGGGGGCTCGATTTACTGGGCAATGAGCAGTTCTTC
v_gene: TRBV5-1; d_gene: .; abundance: many; j_gene: TRBJ1-6; CDR3aa: CASSFLTAYNSPLHF; CDR3nt: TGCGCCAGCAGCTTCCTAACTGCGTATAATTCACCCCTCCACTTT
v_gene: TRBV6-6; d_gene: TRBD1; abundance: many; j_gene: TRBJ1-5; CDR3aa: CASSRGQGVSNQPQHF; CDR3nt: TGTGCCAGCAGCCGCGGACAGGGCGTAAGCAATCAGCCCCAGCATTTT
v_gene: TRBV20-1; d_gene: TRBD1; abundance: .; j_gene: TRBJ2-7; CDR3aa: CSAERQGIDEQYF; CDR3nt: TGCAGTGCAGAACGACAGGGGATCGACGAGCAGTACTTC
v_gene: TRBV2; d_gene: TRBD1; abundance: few; j_gene: TRBJ2-1; CDR3aa: CASIRDRGLGEQFF; CDR3nt: TGTGCCAGCATTAGGGACAGGGGGCTGGGGGAGCAGTTCTTC
v_gene: TRBV5-1; d_gene: TRBD2; abundance: few; j_gene: TRBJ2-7; CDR3aa: CASSAAGGGYEQYF; CDR3nt: TGCGCCAGCAGCGCGGCCGGCGGGGGTTACGAGCAGTACTTC
v_gene: TRBV11-2; d_gene: TRBD2; abundance: .; j_gene: TRBJ2-3; CDR3aa: CASSLELAGDHTQYF; CDR3nt: TGTGCCAGCAGCTTAGAACTAGCGGGGGATCATACGCAGTATTTT
v_gene: TRBV2; d_gene: .; abundance: .; j_gene: TRBJ2-1; CDR3aa: CASSEAPGGRVCF; CDR3nt: TGTGCCAGCAGTGAAGCTCCAGGGGGGCGGGTTTGCTTC
v_gene: TRBV4-2; d_gene: TRBD2; abundance: .; j_gene: TRBJ2-5; CDR3aa: CASSQAASGGAQYF; CDR3nt: TGTGCCAGCAGCCAAGCTGCTAGCGGGGGGGCCCAGTACTTC
v_gene: TRBV7-4; d_gene: TRBD2; abundance: .; j_gene: TRBJ2-5; CDR3aa: CASTPSPLTSPSQETQYF; CDR3nt: TGTGCCAGCACCCCATCCCCGTTGACTAGCCCCTCACAAGAGACCCAGTACTTC
v_gene: TRBV13; d_gene: .; abundance: few; j_gene: TRBJ1-5; CDR3aa: CASSLAVAGVNQPQHF; CDR3nt: TGTGCCAGCAGCTTAGCGGTGGCGGGTGTCAATCAGCCCCAGCATTTT
v_gene: TRBV7-9; d_gene: TRBD2; abundance: many; j_gene: TRBJ2-5; CDR3aa: CASSSGGKETQYF; CDR3nt: TGTGCCAGCAGCTCCGGGGGGAAAGAGACCCAGTACTTC
v_gene: TRBV3-1; d_gene: .; abundance: many; j_gene: TRBJ1-2; CDR3aa: CASSPPNSRHYGYTF; CDR3nt: TGTGCCAGCAGCCCCCCGAATAGTAGGCACTATGGCTACACCTTC
v_gene: TRBV5-5; d_gene: TRBD1; abundance: many; j_gene: TRBJ1-3; CDR3aa: CASSLRQGGNTIYF; CDR3nt: TGTGCCAGCAGCTTGCGACAGGGAGGAAACACCATATATTTT
v_gene: TRBV28; d_gene: .; abundance: many; j_gene: TRBJ2-1; CDR3aa: CASSFRSYNEQFF; CDR3nt: TGTGCCAGCAGTTTCCGGTCCTACAATGAGCAGTTCTTC
v_gene: TRBV6-5; d_gene: .; abundance: many; j_gene: TRBJ1-5; CDR3aa: CASTKGGNQPQHF; CDR3nt: TGTGCCAGCACCAAGGGCGGCAATCAGCCCCAGCATTTT
v_gene: TRBV4-3; d_gene: .; abundance: .; j_gene: TRBJ2-1; CDR3aa: CASSQATGRRSHESSYNEQFF; CDR3nt: TGCGCCAGCAGCCAAGCTACGGGGAGGCGATCACATGAAAGCTCCTACAATGAGCAGTTCTTC
v_gene: TRBV20-1; d_gene: TRBD1; abundance: .; j_gene: TRBJ2-7; CDR3aa: CSARFTGQSCEQYF; CDR3nt: TGCAGTGCTAGATTCACGGGACAGAGTTGCGAGCAGTACTTC
v_gene: TRBV6-5; d_gene: TRBD1; abundance: few; j_gene: TRBJ1-1; CDR3aa: CASSYGTGVNTEAFF; CDR3nt: TGTGCCAGCAGTTACGGAACAGGGGTGAACACTGAAGCTTTCTTT
v_gene: TRBV6-2/TRBV6-3; d_gene: .; abundance: .; j_gene: TRBJ2-7; CDR3aa: CASSRRTVTYF; CDR3nt: TGTGCCAGCAGCAGACGGACGGTTACTTACTTC
v_gene: TRBV18; d_gene: .; abundance: few; j_gene: TRBJ1-1; CDR3aa: CASSAGVETTEAFF; CDR3nt: TGTGCCAGCTCAGCCGGGGTAGAGACCACTGAAGCTTTCTTT
v_gene: TRBV5-6; d_gene: TRBD2; abundance: many; j_gene: TRBJ2-1; CDR3aa: CASSLGTSYDNEQFF; CDR3nt: TGTGCCAGCAGCCTCGGGACTAGCTATGACAATGAGCAGTTCTTC
v_gene: TRBV4-2; d_gene: TRBD1; abundance: many; j_gene: TRBJ1-1; CDR3aa: CASSPPPSQGRTEAFF; CDR3nt: TGTGCCAGCAGCCCCCCTCCTTCACAGGGGAGAACTGAAGCTTTCTTT
v_gene: TRBV5-6; d_gene: .; abundance: .; j_gene: TRBJ1-1; CDR3aa: CASSPQLRARGTTEAFF; CDR3nt: TGTGCCAGCAGCCCTCAGTTGAGGGCGCGAGGTACCACTGAAGCTTTCTTT
v_gene: TRBV4-3; d_gene: .; abundance: few; j_gene: TRBJ1-4; CDR3aa: CASSQGYRTNEKLFF; CDR3nt: TGCGCCAGCAGCCAAGGTTACCGAACTAATGAAAAACTGTTTTTT
v_gene: TRBV6-5; d_gene: .; abundance: many; j_gene: TRBJ1-6; CDR3aa: CASSYSPQGSNSPLHF; CDR3nt: TGTGCCAGCAGTTATTCCCCTCAGGGATCTAATTCACCCCTCCACTTT
v_gene: TRBV7-6; d_gene: TRBD2; abundance: few; j_gene: TRBJ2-1; CDR3aa: CASSRLAQYNEQFF; CDR3nt: TGTGCCAGCAGCCGACTAGCCCAATACAATGAGCAGTTCTTC
v_gene: TRBV6-2/TRBV6-3; d_gene: .; abundance: few; j_gene: TRBJ1-5; CDR3aa: CASSYSTGGEYSNQPQHF; CDR3nt: TGTGCCAGCAGTTACTCGACCGGGGGCGAATATAGCAATCAGCCCCAGCATTTT
v_gene: TRBV4-3; d_gene: TRBD1; abundance: .; j_gene: TRBJ2-2; CDR3aa: CASSQDGTGRAGELFF; CDR3nt: TGCGCCAGCAGCCAAGACGGGACAGGGAGGGCCGGGGAGCTGTTTTTT
v_gene: TRBV7-2; d_gene: TRBD1; abundance: many; j_gene: TRBJ1-4; CDR3aa: CASSLVGGAANEKLFF; CDR3nt: TGTGCCAGCAGCTTAGTAGGGGGCGCAGCTAATGAAAAACTGTTTTTT
v_gene: TRBV20-1; d_gene: .; abundance: many; j_gene: TRBJ2-7; CDR3aa: CSAIFAGTYEQYF; CDR3nt: TGCAGTGCTATCTTTGCAGGGACCTACGAGCAGTACTTC
v_gene: TRBV7-8; d_gene: .; abundance: many; j_gene: TRBJ1-2; CDR3aa: CASSLGQFYGYTF; CDR3nt: TGTGCCAGCAGCTTAGGACAGTTTTATGGCTACACCTTC
v_gene: TRBV12-3/TRBV12-4; d_gene: .; abundance: .; j_gene: TRBJ2-5; CDR3aa: CASTPRETQYF; CDR3nt: TGTGCCAGCACCCCCAGAGAGACCCAGTACTTC
v_gene: TRBV12-3/TRBV12-4; d_gene: TRBD1; abundance: many; j_gene: TRBJ1-3; CDR3aa: CASSTGQGKNTIYF; CDR3nt: TGTGCCAGCAGCACGGGACAGGGTAAAAACACCATATATTTT
v_gene: TRBV20-1; d_gene: .; abundance: few; j_gene: TRBJ1-5; CDR3aa: CSAREGIDQPQHF; CDR3nt: TGCAGTGCTAGGGAAGGGATCGACCAGCCCCAGCATTTT
v_gene: TRBV6-5; d_gene: .; abundance: .; j_gene: TRBJ2-5; CDR3aa: CASSGSRVETQYF; CDR3nt: TGTGCCAGCAGTGGTAGTAGAGTAGAGACCCAGTACTTC
v_gene: TRBV20-1; d_gene: TRBD1; abundance: many; j_gene: TRBJ1-2; CDR3aa: CSAMEGDRGLGYYGYTF; CDR3nt: TGCAGTGCTATGGAGGGGGACAGGGGGCTTGGCTACTATGGCTACACCTTC
v_gene: TRBV7-3; d_gene: TRBD2; abundance: .; j_gene: TRBJ2-3; CDR3aa: CASSFDSGGTDTQYF; CDR3nt: TGTGCCAGCAGCTTTGATAGCGGGGGCACAGATACGCAGTATTTT
v_gene: TRBV4-3; d_gene: .; abundance: many; j_gene: TRBJ1-3; CDR3aa: CASSQDVGTASGNTIYF; CDR3nt: TGCGCCAGCAGCCAAGATGTAGGAACCGCCTCTGGAAACACCATATATTTT
v_gene: TRBV15; d_gene: .; abundance: many; j_gene: TRBJ1-4; CDR3aa: CATITDATNEKLFF; CDR3nt: TGTGCCACCATCACAGACGCAACTAATGAAAAACTGTTTTTT
v_gene: TRBV19; d_gene: .; abundance: .; j_gene: TRBJ1-4; CDR3aa: CASSTTSATNEKLFF; CDR3nt: TGTGCCAGTAGTACCACAAGTGCAACTAATGAAAAACTGTTTTTT
v_gene: TRBV12-3/TRBV12-4; d_gene: .; abundance: many; j_gene: TRBJ1-1; CDR3aa: CASSPLDLNTEAFF; CDR3nt: TGTGCCAGCAGCCCCCTAGATCTGAACACTGAAGCTTTCTTT
v_gene: TRBV20-1; d_gene: .; abundance: many; j_gene: TRBJ1-6; CDR3aa: CSASDGYNSPLHF; CDR3nt: TGCAGTGCTAGCGACGGTTATAATTCACCCCTCCACTTT
v_gene: TRBV7-8; d_gene: TRBD1; abundance: .; j_gene: TRBJ1-5; CDR3aa: CASSPTGGVYQPQHF; CDR3nt: TGTGCCAGCAGCCCGACAGGGGGCGTTTATCAGCCCCAGCATTTT
v_gene: TRBV4-3; d_gene: TRBD1; abundance: few; j_gene: TRBJ1-2; CDR3aa: CASSRTGYMTNYGYTF; CDR3nt: TGCGCCAGCAGCCGGACAGGGTATATGACTAACTATGGCTACACCTTC
v_gene: TRBV29-1; d_gene: .; abundance: few; j_gene: TRBJ1-4; CDR3aa: CSGGSSNEKLFF; CDR3nt: TGCAGCGGGGGGAGCTCTAATGAAAAACTGTTTTTT
v_gene: TRBV6-1; d_gene: .; abundance: .; j_gene: TRBJ1-2; CDR3aa: CASSELKADTSWNGYTF; CDR3nt: TGTGCCAGCAGTGAACTAAAGGCGGACACCAGTTGGAATGGCTACACCTTC